This TCR beta chain originates from a study of T cell repertoires in cytomegalovirus infection. Study-wide points: HLA-C-restricted, CMV-specific TCR beta clonotypes were dominant ex vivo. Individuals carrying CMV plus the relevant HLA were identified by cumulative frequency of public TCR beta families.

The length of the CDR3 is 14 residues. CDR1 is PRHDT and CDR2 is FYEKMQ in the germline V gene (reference sequence). The V segment lost 3 bases and the J segment 10 bases; nucleotides outside the gene matches: 9. TCRdb re-analysed the reads in MiXCR, keeping a single row per CDR3 protein. The repertoire has 700,000 to 850,000 distinct CDR3 sequences, 32% of them found once; the top ten carry 9.5% to 15%. For this clonotype: As yet, its antigen is unknown.

This sequence joins TRBV13 and TRBJ1-5; 7 nucleotides align to TRBD1. The clonotype originates from a human donor in good health (CMV status not recorded). Some clones in this sample may be carry-over from other donors' samples. The specimen was cultured CD8+ T cells from PBMCs, collected from culture after CMV antigen stimulation. The CDR3 sequence is CASSFRDSLEPQHF. CDR3 bases: TGTGCCAGCAGCTTCCGGGACAGCCTTGAACCCCAGCATTTT.